The 28 T cell receptor beta chains listed next were all sequenced from one sample in a study of chemoradiotherapy in HPV16-positive cancers. Profiled with immunoSEQ multiplex PCR; TCRdb holds only in-frame clones, not every one. The table has some 6,000 clones, around 89% seen once. Sequences were derived from tumor tissue, sampled from a patient who underwent chemoradiotherapy. These TCRs come from a human donor with HPV-associated anogenital cancer.

The chain couples TRBV18 to TRBJ1-5; the match to TRBD1 covers 10 bases. With 4 bases clipped from V and 6 bases from J, the junction kept 6 bases outside the gene matches. CDR1 is KGHSH, CDR2 LQKENI, per germline. This CDR3 is built from 15 residues. CDR3 bases: TGTGCCAGCTCACTCCAAGGACAGGGGGGTCAGCCCCAGCATTTT. Its protein product is CASSLQGQGGQPQHF.

V usage is TRBV5-8 and J usage is TRBJ2-1; D unresolved. V was shortened by 0 bases and J by 10 bases, with 11 bases between the two germline ends. This CDR3 comprises 13 residues. Germline V gene lookup returns CDR1 SGHTS and CDR2 YDEGEE. For the CDR3, the DNA is TGTGCCAGCAGCTTGGGCCGTTACAGAGAGCAGTTCTTC. It yields the protein CASSLGRYREQFF.

The V and J genes are TRBV2 and TRBJ2-1; 11 bases match TRBD2. The V segment lost 7 bases and the J segment 8 bases; nucleotides outside the gene matches: 13. The length of the CDR3 is 16 residues. Germline V gene sequence: CDR1 SNHLY, CDR2 FYNNEI. Here the CDR3 reads CASTLGGLAGGDEQFF. CDR3 DNA: TGTGCCAGCACCTTGGGGGGGCTAGCGGGAGGTGATGAGCAGTTCTTC.

The chain recombines TRBV6-1 with TRBJ2-7, with D perhaps matching TRBD2 (5 bases). Germline V gene data show CDR1 as MNHNS and CDR2 as SASEGT. This CDR3 spans 13 amino acids. Trimming took 7 bases from V and 1 from J, leaving 11 bases between them. This CDR3 reads CASNPGSSYEQYF. In DNA, the CDR3 is TGTGCCAGCAATCCGGGATCTTCCTACGAGCAGTACTTC.

This rearrangement joins TRBV5-1 to TRBJ1-1; 7 nucleotides agree with TRBD1. The CDR3 is 15 amino acids. The J segment lost 1 base and the V segment lost 2 bases, leaving 5 bases of the junction unmatched. The V gene's germline CDR1 is SGHRS and CDR2 YFSETQ. CDR3 DNA: TGCGCCAGCAGCTTCGCCGGGACAGCGAACACTGAAGCTTTCTTT. It specifies CASSFAGTANTEAFF.

The gene calls are TRBV19 and TRBJ2-7; TRBD2 matches 10 bases. This CDR3 spans 17 amino acids. The V and J ends lost 4 bases and 6 bases, in that order; junction bases with no gene match: 15. The germline V gene encodes CDR1 LNHDA and CDR2 SQIVND (reference sequence). CDR3 amino acids: CASSKRRGASGSSEQYF. CDR3 coding DNA: TGTGCCAGTAGTAAAAGGCGGGGGGCTAGCGGGAGCTCCGAGCAGTACTTC.

The chain has TRBV9 and TRBJ2-3; 11 bases fit TRBD1. This CDR3 has 16 amino acids. Germline values: CDR1 SGDLS, CDR2 YYNGEE. V was clipped by 2 bases and J by 8 bases; unmatched bases: 10. Here the CDR3 reads CASSVQDRGPSGTQYF. DNA for the CDR3: TGTGCCAGCAGCGTCCAGGACAGGGGGCCCTCAGGTACGCAGTATTTT.

CDR3 sequence (DNA): TGTGCCACCTTAACGACAGGGACGGCTTTCTTT. Its translation is CATLTTGTAFF. The V call is TRBV2, the J call TRBJ1-1; 7 bases align to TRBD1. Germline values: CDR1 SNHLY, CDR2 FYNNEI. The length of the CDR3 is 11 residues. V gave up 10 bases and J gave up 11 bases; unmatched junction bases: 10.

This clone appeared once. The chain is built from TRBV19 and TRBJ1-3; D is possibly TRBD1 (5 bases). Looked up from germline, CDR1 is LNHDA and CDR2 is SQIVND (reference sequence). The V gene lost 4 bases and the J gene lost 0 bases, with 13 bases spanning the gap. CDR3 length: 16 amino acids. The CDR3 DNA reads TGTGCCAGTAGTAACGGGGGAACGAACTCTGGAAACACCATATATTTT. Amino acid sequence: CASSNGGTNSGNTIYF.

There are a few counts of this clone. The chain uses TRBV7-2 and TRBJ1-2, with TRBD1 as a possible D gene (5 bases). The CDR3 sequence is 11 residues long. V lost 2 bases and J 13 bases, leaving 11 bases between the germline ends. Germline CDR1 reads SGHTA; CDR2 reads FQGNSA. The DNA of the CDR3 is TGTGCCAGCAGCTTAAAAGGGACTCGCACCTTC. Residues: CASSLKGTRTF.

The chain joins TRBV5-1 to TRBJ2-1; TRBD2 agrees at 15 bases. Looked up from germline, CDR1 is SGHRS and CDR2 is YFSETQ. V was clipped by 4 bases and J by 8 bases; unmatched bases: 4. The CDR3 covers 15 residues. CDR3 region: CASSPGLAGGYEQFF. CDR3 in DNA: TGCGCCAGCAGCCCGGGACTAGCGGGAGGTTATGAGCAGTTCTTC.

This clone appeared once. The chain recombines TRBV27 with TRBJ2-2; no definite D call. This CDR3 region has 11 residues. The V gene's germline CDR1 is MNHEY and CDR2 SMNVEV (reference sequence). Deletions cut 7 bases from V and 7 bases from J, with 7 bases between. This CDR3 is CASTNFGELFF. CDR3 bases: TGTGCCAGCACCAATTTCGGGGAGCTGTTTTTT.

The gene calls are TRBV11-1 and TRBJ2-2; tentative D call: TRBD2 (5 bases). V was pared by 6 bases and J by 6 bases, with 14 bases between. Germline values: CDR1 SGHAT, CDR2 FQDESV (reference sequence). The CDR3 length is 14 residues. CDR3 sequence (DNA): TGTGCCAGCAGTTTTCGGGGAGTCGCCGGGGAGCTGTTTTTT. Its protein product is CASSFRGVAGELFF.

In its sample, this clone was seen a few times. This rearrangement joins TRBV12-2 to TRBJ1-1; the table gives TRBD1 as D, unverified against the DNA. TRBV12-2 is a known pseudogene. The CDR3 runs to 15 residues. The CDR3 bases are TGTGCAAGTCGCTTAGCGGGCAGGGTGGACACTGAAGCTTTCTTT. It yields the protein CASRLAGRVDTEAFF.

The CDR3 spells CASSLDGALGTEAFF. The CDR3 DNA is TGCGCCAGCAGCTTGGACGGGGCGCTCGGCACTGAAGCTTTCTTT. The genes are TRBV5-1 and TRBJ1-1; possible D gene TRBD1, 5 bases. The CDR3 has 15 residues. Trimming stripped 0 bases from V and 4 bases from J, with 13 bases between. Germline assignment: CDR1 SGHRS and CDR2 YFSETQ.

The chain links TRBV30 to TRBJ1-3; D unresolved. V was pared by 0 bases and J by 7 bases, with 7 bases between. The germline V gene has CDR1 GTSNPN and CDR2 SVGIG (reference sequence). The CDR3 extends over 12 amino acids. In DNA, the CDR3 is TGTGCCTGGAGTGTCGGACGGAACACCATATATTTT. Translation gives CAWSVGRNTIYF.

The V call is TRBV6-4, the J call TRBJ2-3; maybe TRBD2 (5 bases). CDR1 and CDR2 (germline): MRHNA, SNTAGT. V lost 0 bases and J lost 4, with 11 bases in between. The CDR3 is made up of 15 amino acids. The CDR3 coding sequence is TGTGCCAGCAGTGACTCGGACGGAGCGGCAGATACGCAGTATTTT. Translated: CASSDSDGAADTQYF.

The chain joins TRBV6-1 to TRBJ1-5; D is ambiguous. V lost 1 base and J lost 7, with 5 bases in between. The CDR3 totals 12 residues. CDR1 is MNHNS, CDR2 SASEGT, per germline. The CDR3: CASSEGGQPQHF. CDR3 bases: TGTGCCAGCAGTGAAGGTGGGCAGCCCCAGCATTTT.

The genes are TRBV7-3 and TRBJ2-2; D ambiguous. From germline, CDR1 is SGHTA and CDR2 FQGTGA. V was trimmed by 5 bases and J by 6 bases, leaving 16 bases between them. The CDR3 extends over 15 amino acids. The CDR3 sequence is CASSRGRVGAGELFF. The CDR3 nucleotides are TGTGCCAGCAGCCGTGGTCGGGTTGGGGCCGGGGAGCTGTTTTTT.

The V and J genes are TRBV18 and TRBJ2-2; perhaps D is TRBD1 or TRBD2 (5 bases each). V was shortened by 6 bases and J by 7 bases, with 24 bases between the two germline ends. Germline-derived CDR1 and CDR2 are KGHSH and LQKENI. This CDR3 spans 17 amino acids. DNA of the CDR3: TGTGCCAGCTCGAAGCAACCCGGGACGACAAATGGCGGGGAGCTGTTTTTT. Translating it yields CASSKQPGTTNGGELFF. Full variable domain (remainder filled in from reference TRBV18 and TRBJ2-2): NAGVMQNPRHLVRRRGQEARLRCSPMKGHSHVYWYRQLPEEGLKFMVYLQKENIIDESGMPKERFSAEFPKEGPSILRIQQVVRGDSAAYFCASSKQPGTTNGGELFFGEGSRLTVL.

The chain joins TRBV7-9 to TRBJ2-7; tentative D call: TRBD1 (6 bases). The CDR3 consists of 12 residues. V dropped 6 bases and J dropped 7 bases, with 13 bases sitting between them. Germline values: CDR1 SEHNR, CDR2 FQNEAQ (reference sequence). DNA for the CDR3: TGTGCCAGCAGTCAGGGGCAGCGGGAGCAGTACTTC. Its translation: CASSQGQREQYF.

V and J are TRBV7-3 and TRBJ1-2; D is ambiguous. CDR1 and CDR2 from the germline V gene are SGHTA and FQGTGA. Between the trimmed V and J ends, which lost 2 bases and 6 bases, there was a span of 16 bases. The CDR3 covers 15 residues. CDR3 loop: CASSLDGGPGDGYTF. The DNA of the CDR3 is TGTGCCAGCAGCTTAGACGGCGGACCCGGCGATGGCTACACCTTC.

This rearrangement joins TRBV5-1 to TRBJ1-2; 8 nucleotides align to TRBD1. There are 15 residues in the CDR3. Germline V gene lookup returns CDR1 SGHRS and CDR2 YFSETQ. Losses at the gene ends were 0 bases for V and 9 bases for J; bases not matched to a gene: 10. The CDR3: CASSLDPATGDRYTF. CDR3 nucleotides: TGCGCCAGCAGCTTGGACCCCGCGACAGGGGATCGCTACACCTTC.

This clone was counted between two and nine times. The rearrangement joins TRBV2 to TRBJ1-5, with TRBD1 as a possible D gene (5 bases). The ends were cut back, 1 base at V and 5 bases at J, with 12 bases in the middle. The germline gives CDR1 SNHLY, CDR2 FYNNEI. The CDR3 runs to 15 residues. The CDR3 region is CASSEVQGGDQPQHF. For the CDR3, the DNA is TGTGCCAGCAGTGAAGTCCAGGGAGGAGATCAGCCCCAGCATTTT.

The J gene is TRBJ1-5, the V gene TRBV9, with a possible D match to TRBD1 (5 bases). CDR1 is SGDLS and CDR2 is YYNGEE in the germline V gene. Trimming pared 3 bases from V and 5 bases from J, leaving 9 bases between. CDR3 length equals 13 residues. The CDR3 sequence: CASSAGTDQPQHF. CDR3 sequence (DNA): TGTGCCAGCAGCGCCGGGACGGATCAGCCCCAGCATTTT.

This clone appeared a single time. The chain links TRBV19 to TRBJ1-5; no firm D call. CDR1 LNHDA and CDR2 SQIVND come from the germline V gene (reference sequence). V was trimmed by 5 bases and J by 6 bases, leaving 8 bases between them. This CDR3 contains 12 residues. CDR3 coding DNA: TGTGCCAGTAGTGAGATTCGTCAGCCCCAGCATTTT. It yields the protein CASSEIRQPQHF.

V gene TRBV6-4 combines with J gene TRBJ2-3; a weak D match, TRBD2 (6 bases). This CDR3 has 14 amino acids. The V end was cut by 6 bases, the J end by 1 base, with 11 bases between. The germline CDR1 and CDR2 sequences are MRHNA and SNTAGT. CDR3 nucleotides: TGTGCCAGCAGCCCCTCGGGAGGCACAGATACGCAGTATTTT. Amino acids: CASSPSGGTDTQYF.

This chain links TRBV27 with TRBJ2-1, with D tentatively TRBD2 (6 bases). CDR1 and CDR2 (germline): MNHEY, SMNVEV (reference sequence). V gave up 2 bases and J gave up 4 bases, with 24 bases separating them. This CDR3 comprises 19 residues. Here the CDR3 reads CASSLRWRVGPIGYNEQFF. DNA for the CDR3: TGTGCCAGCAGTTTACGGTGGAGGGTTGGCCCGATAGGTTACAATGAGCAGTTCTTC.